This T cell receptor (beta chain) is from a study of graft-versus-host responses after intestinal transplantation. Germline V CDR1 and CDR2: SGHRS, YFSETQ. Trimming at V came to 1 base and at J to 4 bases, leaving 13 bases not matched to a gene. The CDR3 is 18 amino acids. About this clone: The antigen is not known.

The study's findings and limits: Allograft graft-versus-host to host-versus-graft clonal ratios ran high in patients with graft-donor T cell macrochimerism.

The assay was immunoSEQ multiplex PCR, and TCRdb's table has in-frame clones only and misses some. The sample has some 130,000 clones; 80% to 95% are singletons. The input for sequencing was unstimulated CD4+ T cells sorted from spleen or lymph node cells, taken before intestinal transplant. The receptor was derived from a human donor who received an intestinal transplant. This chain joins TRBV5-1 and TRBJ2-3, with 9 positions matching TRBD2. CDR3 loop: CASSLLARGGRAADTQYF. CDR3 bases: TGCGCCAGCAGCTTGTTGGCCCGTGGCGGGAGGGCCGCAGATACGCAGTATTTT.